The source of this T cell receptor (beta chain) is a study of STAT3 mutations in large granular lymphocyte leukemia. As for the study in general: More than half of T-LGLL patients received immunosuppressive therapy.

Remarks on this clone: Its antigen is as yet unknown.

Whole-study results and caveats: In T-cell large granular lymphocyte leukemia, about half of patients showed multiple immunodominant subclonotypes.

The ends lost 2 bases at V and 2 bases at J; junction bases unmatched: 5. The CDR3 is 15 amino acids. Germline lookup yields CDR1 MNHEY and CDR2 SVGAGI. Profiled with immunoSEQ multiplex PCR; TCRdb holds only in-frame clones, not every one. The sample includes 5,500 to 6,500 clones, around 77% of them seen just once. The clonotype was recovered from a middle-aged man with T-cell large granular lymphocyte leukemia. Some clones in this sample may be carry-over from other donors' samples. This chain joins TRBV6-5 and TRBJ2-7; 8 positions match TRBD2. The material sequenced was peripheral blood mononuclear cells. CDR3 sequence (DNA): TGTGCCAGCAGTTACACAACTAGCGGCGCCTACGAGCAGTACTTC. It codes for CASSYTTSGAYEQYF.